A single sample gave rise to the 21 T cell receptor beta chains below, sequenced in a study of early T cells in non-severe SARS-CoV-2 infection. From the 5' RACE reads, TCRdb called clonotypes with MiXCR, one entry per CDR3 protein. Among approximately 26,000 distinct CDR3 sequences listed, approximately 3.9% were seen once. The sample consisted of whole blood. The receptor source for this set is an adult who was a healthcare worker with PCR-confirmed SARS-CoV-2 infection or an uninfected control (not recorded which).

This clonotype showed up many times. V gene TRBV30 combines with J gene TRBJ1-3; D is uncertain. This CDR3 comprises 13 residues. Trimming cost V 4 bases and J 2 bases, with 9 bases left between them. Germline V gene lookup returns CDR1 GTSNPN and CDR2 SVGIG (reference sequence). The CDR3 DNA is TGTGCCTGGATCTGGACTGCTGGAAACACCATATATTTT. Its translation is CAWIWTAGNTIYF.

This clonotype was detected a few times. Here the CDR3 DNA reads TGTGCCAGCAGTCCCGGACTAGCAACGCTCACAGATACGCAGTATTTT. Its translation: CASSPGLATLTDTQYF. V usage is TRBV28 and J usage is TRBJ2-3; 8 nucleotides line up with TRBD2. The ends lost 5 bases at V and 2 bases at J; junction bases unmatched: 9. Germline V gene sequence: CDR1 MDHEN, CDR2 SYDVKM. The CDR3 length is 16 residues.

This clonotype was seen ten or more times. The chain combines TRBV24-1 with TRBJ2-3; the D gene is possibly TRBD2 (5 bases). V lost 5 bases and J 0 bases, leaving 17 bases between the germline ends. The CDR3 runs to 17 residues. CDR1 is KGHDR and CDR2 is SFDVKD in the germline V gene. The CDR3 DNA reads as TGTGCCACCAGTGTCGGGGAGTGGGAGTCTAGCACAGATACGCAGTATTTT. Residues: CATSVGEWESSTDTQYF.

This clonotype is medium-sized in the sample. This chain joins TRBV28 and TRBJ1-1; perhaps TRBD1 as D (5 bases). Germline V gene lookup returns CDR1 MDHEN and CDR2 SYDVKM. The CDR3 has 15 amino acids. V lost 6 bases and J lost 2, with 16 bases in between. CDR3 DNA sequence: TGTGCCAGCAGGTCGTGGGCAGGGCTAAACACTGAAGCTTTCTTT. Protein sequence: CASRSWAGLNTEAFF.

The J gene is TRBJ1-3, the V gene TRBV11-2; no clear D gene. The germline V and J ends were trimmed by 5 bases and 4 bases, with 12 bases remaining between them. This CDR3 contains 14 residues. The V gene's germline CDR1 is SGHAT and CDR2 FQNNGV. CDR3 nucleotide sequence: TGTGCCAGCAGCCCACGAGGGTCAGGAAACACCATATATTTT. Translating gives CASSPRGSGNTIYF.

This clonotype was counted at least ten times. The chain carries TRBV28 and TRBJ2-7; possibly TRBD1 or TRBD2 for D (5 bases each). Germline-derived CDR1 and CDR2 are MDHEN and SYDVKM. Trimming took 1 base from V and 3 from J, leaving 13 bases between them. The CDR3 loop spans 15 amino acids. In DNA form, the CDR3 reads TGTGCCAGCAGTTTATTGAGCAGGGACGGCTACGAGCAGTACTTC. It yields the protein CASSLLSRDGYEQYF.

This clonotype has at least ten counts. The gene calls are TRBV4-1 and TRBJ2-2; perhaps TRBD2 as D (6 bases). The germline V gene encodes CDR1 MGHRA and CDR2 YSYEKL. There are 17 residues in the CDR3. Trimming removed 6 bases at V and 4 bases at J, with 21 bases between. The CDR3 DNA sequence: TGCGCCAGCAGGACCCCTGGTGCGGGACCTGGCACCGGGGAGCTGTTTTTT. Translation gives CASRTPGAGPGTGELFF.

This chain's CDR3 is CASSYDAEKGYTF. CDR3 coding DNA: TGTGCCAGCAGTTATGATGCAGAAAAGGGCTACACCTTC. The chain links TRBV6-5 to TRBJ1-2; D gene unclear. This CDR3 comprises 13 residues. The V gene lost 3 bases and the J gene lost 8 bases, with 13 bases spanning the gap. CDR1 and CDR2 from the germline V gene are MNHEY and SVGAGI.

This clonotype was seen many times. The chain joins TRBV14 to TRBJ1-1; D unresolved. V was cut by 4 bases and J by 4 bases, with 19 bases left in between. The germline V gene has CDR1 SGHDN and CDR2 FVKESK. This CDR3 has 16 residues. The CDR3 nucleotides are TGTGCCAGCAGCCGAACCCGGGCCGCCCGGGGCACTGAAGCTTTCTTT. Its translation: CASSRTRAARGTEAFF.

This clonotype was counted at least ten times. CDR3 DNA: TGTGCCAGCAGCCCTGGCGGGCAGTTCTTC. As protein: CASSPGGQFF. The rearrangement uses TRBV7-6 and TRBJ2-1; D remains ambiguous. The CDR3 is 10 residues long. CDR1 and CDR2 from the germline V gene are SGHVS and FNYEAQ. Trimming shortened V by 5 bases and J by 12 bases, and 8 bases separated the two germline ends.

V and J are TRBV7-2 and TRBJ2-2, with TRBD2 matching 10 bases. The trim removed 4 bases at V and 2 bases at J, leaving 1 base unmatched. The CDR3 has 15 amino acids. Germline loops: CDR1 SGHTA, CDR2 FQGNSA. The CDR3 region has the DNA TGTGCCAGCAGCTGGACTAGCGGAAACACCGGGGAGCTGTTTTTT. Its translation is CASSWTSGNTGELFF.

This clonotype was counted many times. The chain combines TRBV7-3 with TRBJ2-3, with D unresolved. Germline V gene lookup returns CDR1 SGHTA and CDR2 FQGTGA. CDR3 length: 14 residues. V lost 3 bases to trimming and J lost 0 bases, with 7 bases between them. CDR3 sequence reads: CASSFGGSTDTQYF. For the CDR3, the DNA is TGTGCCAGCAGCTTCGGCGGTAGCACAGATACGCAGTATTTT.

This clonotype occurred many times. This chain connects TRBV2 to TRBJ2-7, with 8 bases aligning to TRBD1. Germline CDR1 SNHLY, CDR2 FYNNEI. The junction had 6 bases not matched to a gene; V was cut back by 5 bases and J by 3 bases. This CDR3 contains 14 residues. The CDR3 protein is CASSPGTGRYEQYF. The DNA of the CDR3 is TGTGCCAGCAGTCCTGGGACAGGCCGCTACGAGCAGTACTTC.

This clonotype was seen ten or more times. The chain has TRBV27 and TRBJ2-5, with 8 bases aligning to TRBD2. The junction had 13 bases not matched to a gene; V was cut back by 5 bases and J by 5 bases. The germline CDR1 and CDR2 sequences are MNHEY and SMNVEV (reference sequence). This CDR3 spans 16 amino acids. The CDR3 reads CASSPRPGGRGETQYF. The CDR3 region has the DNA TGTGCCAGCAGTCCCCGCCCGGGGGGGCGCGGGGAGACCCAGTACTTC.

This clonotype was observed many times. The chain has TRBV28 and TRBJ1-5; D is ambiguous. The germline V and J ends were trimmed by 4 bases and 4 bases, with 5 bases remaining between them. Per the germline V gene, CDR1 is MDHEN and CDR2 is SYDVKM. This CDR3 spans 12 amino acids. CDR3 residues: CASSSPNQPQHF. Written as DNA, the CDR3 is TGTGCCAGCAGTTCCCCTAATCAGCCCCAGCATTTT.

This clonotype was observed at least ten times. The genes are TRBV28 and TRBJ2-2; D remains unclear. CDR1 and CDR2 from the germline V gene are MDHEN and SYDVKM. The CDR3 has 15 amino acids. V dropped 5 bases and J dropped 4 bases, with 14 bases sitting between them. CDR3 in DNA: TGTGCCAGCAGTCCTCTCGGGCGAGGCACCGGGGAGCTGTTTTTT. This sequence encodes CASSPLGRGTGELFF. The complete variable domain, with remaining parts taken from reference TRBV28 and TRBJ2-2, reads DVKVTQSSRYLVKRTGEKVFLECVQDMDHENMFWYRQDPGLGLRLIYFSYDVKMKEKGDIPEGYSVSREKKERFSLILESASTNQTSMYLCASSPLGRGTGELFFGEGSRLTVL.

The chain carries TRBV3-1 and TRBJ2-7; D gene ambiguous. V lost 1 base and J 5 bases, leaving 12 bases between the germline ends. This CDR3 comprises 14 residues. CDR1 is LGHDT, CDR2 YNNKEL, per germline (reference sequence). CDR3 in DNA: TGTGCCAGCAGCCAAGGGTTGGGGTCCCACGAGCAGTACTTC. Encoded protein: CASSQGLGSHEQYF.

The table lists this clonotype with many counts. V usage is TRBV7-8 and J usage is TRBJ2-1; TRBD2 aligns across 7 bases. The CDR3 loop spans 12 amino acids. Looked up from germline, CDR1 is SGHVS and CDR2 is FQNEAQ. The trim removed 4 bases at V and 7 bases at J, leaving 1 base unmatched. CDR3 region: CASSSSGNEQFF. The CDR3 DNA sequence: TGTGCCAGCAGCTCTAGCGGAAATGAGCAGTTCTTC.

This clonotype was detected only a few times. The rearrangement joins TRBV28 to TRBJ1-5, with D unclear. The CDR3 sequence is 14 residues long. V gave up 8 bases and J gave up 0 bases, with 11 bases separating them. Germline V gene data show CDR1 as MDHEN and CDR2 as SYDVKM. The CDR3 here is CASAQGYSNQPQHF. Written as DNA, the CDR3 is TGTGCCAGCGCTCAAGGGTATAGCAATCAGCCCCAGCATTTT.

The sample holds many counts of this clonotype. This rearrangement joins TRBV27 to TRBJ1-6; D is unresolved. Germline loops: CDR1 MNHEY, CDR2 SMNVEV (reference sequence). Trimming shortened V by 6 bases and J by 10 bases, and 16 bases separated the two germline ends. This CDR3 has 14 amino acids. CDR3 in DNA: TGTGCCAGCAGCCGATGGAGGGTAGAATCACCCCTCCACTTT. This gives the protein CASSRWRVESPLHF.

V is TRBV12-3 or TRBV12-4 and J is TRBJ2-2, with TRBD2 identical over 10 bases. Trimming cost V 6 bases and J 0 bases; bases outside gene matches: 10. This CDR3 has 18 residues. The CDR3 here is CASSPGLARVANTGELFF. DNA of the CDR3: TGTGCCAGCAGCCCGGGACTAGCGCGCGTCGCGAACACCGGGGAGCTGTTTTTT.